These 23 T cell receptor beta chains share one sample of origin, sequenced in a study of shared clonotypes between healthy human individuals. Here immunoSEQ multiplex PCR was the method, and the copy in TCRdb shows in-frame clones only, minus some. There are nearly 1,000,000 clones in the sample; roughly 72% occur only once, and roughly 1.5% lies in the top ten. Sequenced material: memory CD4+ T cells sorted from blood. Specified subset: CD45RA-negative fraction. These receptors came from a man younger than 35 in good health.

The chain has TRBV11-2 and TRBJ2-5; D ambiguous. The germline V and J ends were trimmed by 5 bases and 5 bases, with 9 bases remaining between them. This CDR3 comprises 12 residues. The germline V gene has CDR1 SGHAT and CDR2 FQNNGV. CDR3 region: CASSRLTETQYF. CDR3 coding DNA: TGTGCCAGCAGCCGACTGACGGAGACCCAGTACTTC.

CDR3 residues: CASSLDGRAYNEQFF. CDR3 in DNA: TGCGCCAGCAGCTTGGACGGGAGGGCCTACAATGAGCAGTTCTTC. The genes are TRBV5-1 and TRBJ2-1; 8 bases line up with TRBD2. CDR3 length: 15 residues. The trim removed 0 bases at V and 2 bases at J, leaving 1 base unmatched. Germline values: CDR1 SGHRS, CDR2 YFSETQ.

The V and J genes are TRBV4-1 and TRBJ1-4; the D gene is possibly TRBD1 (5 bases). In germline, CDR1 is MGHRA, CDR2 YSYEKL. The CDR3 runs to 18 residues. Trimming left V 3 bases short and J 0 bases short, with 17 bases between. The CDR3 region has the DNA TGCGCCAGCAGCCAGGGAACGACAGTTAAGACAACTAATGAAAAACTGTTTTTT. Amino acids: CASSQGTTVKTTNEKLFF.

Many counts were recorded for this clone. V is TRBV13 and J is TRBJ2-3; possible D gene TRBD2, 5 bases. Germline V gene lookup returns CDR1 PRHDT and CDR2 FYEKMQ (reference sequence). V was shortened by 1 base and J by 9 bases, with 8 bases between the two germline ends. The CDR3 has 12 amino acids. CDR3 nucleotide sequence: TGTGCCAGCAGCTTAGACCCGGGGACGCAGTATTTT. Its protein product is CASSLDPGTQYF.

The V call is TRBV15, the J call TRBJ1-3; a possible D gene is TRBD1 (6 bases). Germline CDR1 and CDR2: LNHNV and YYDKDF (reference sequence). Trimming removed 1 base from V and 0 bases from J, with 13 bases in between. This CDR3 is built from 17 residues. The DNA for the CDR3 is TGTGCCACCAGCAGAGGGGGGTGGGACATCTCTGGAAACACCATATATTTT. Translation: CATSRGGWDISGNTIYF.

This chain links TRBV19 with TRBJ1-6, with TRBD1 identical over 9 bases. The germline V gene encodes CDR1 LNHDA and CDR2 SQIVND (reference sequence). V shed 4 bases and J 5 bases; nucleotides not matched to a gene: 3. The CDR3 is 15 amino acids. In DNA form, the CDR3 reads TGTGCCAGTAGTACCGGACAGGGGAATAATTCACCCCTCCACTTT. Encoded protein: CASSTGQGNNSPLHF.

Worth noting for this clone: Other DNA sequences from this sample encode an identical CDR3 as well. The CDR3 sequence: CASSLSRTGGTGELFF. The CDR3 nucleotides are TGTGCCAGCAGTTTATCCCGGACAGGGGGTACCGGGGAGCTGTTTTTT. The chain combines TRBV27 with TRBJ2-2; 10 bases line up with TRBD1. This CDR3 comprises 16 residues. The junction had 3 bases not matched to a gene; V was cut back by 0 bases and J by 5 bases. The germline V gene has CDR1 MNHEY and CDR2 SMNVEV (reference sequence).

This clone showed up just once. The CDR3 is CASSLEAGGAYEQYF. The CDR3, as DNA: TGCGCCAGCAGCTTGGAGGCGGGAGGGGCCTACGAGCAGTACTTC. This chain uses TRBV5-1 with TRBJ2-7, with 9 bases identical to TRBD2. Germline CDR1 and CDR2: SGHRS and YFSETQ. After removal of 0 bases from V and 2 bases from J, the junction contained 3 bases not matched to a gene. The CDR3 runs to 15 residues.

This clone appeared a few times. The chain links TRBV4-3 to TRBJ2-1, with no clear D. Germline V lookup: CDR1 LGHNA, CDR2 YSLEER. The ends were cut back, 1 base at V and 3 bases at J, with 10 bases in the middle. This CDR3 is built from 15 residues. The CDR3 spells CASSQARQFYNEQFF. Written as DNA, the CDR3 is TGCGCCAGCAGCCAAGCTAGGCAGTTCTACAATGAGCAGTTCTTC.

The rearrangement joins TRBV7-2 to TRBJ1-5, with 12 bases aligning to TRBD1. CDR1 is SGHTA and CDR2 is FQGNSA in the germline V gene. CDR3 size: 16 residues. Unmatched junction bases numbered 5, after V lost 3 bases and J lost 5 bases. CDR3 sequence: CASSLWGQGAYQPQHF. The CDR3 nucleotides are TGTGCCAGCAGCTTGTGGGGACAGGGGGCTTATCAGCCCCAGCATTTT.

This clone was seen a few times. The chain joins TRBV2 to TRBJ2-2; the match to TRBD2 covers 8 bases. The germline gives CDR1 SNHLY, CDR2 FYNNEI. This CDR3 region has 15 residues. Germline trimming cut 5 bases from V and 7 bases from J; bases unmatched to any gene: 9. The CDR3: CASSSAGAPGGELFF. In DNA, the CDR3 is TGTGCCAGCAGTTCAGCGGGAGCCCCGGGCGGGGAGCTGTTTTTT.

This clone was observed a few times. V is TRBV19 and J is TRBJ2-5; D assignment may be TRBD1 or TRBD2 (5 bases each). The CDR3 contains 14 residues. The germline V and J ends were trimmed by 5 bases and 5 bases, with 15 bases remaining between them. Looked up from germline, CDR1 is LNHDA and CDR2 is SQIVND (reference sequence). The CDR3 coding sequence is TGTGCCAGTAGTTCCACGGCCGGGACGGAGACCCAGTACTTC. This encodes CASSSTAGTETQYF.

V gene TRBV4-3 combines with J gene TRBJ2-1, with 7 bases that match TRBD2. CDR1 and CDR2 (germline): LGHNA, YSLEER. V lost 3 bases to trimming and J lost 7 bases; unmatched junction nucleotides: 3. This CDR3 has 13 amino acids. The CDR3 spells CASSQGLLNEQFF. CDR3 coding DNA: TGCGCCAGCAGCCAGGGACTACTTAATGAGCAGTTCTTC.

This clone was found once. CDR3 sequence: CASSYSRTRNEQYF. The DNA of the CDR3 is TGTGCCAGCAGTTACTCGAGAACGAGGAACGAGCAGTACTTC. This chain links TRBV6-5 with TRBJ2-7; no reliable D call. The CDR3 spans 14 residues. V lost 0 bases to trimming and J lost 5 bases, with 11 bases between them. Germline loops: CDR1 MNHEY, CDR2 SVGAGI.

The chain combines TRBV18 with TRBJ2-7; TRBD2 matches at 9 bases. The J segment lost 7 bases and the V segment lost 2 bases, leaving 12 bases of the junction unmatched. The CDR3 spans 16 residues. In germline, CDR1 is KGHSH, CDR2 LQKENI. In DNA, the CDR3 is TGTGCCAGCTCACCAGGTAGGCTAGCGGGGTCTGGAGAGCAGTACTTC. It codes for CASSPGRLAGSGEQYF. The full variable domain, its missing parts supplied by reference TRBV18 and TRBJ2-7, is NAGVMQNPRHLVRRRGQEARLRCSPMKGHSHVYWYRQLPEEGLKFMVYLQKENIIDESGMPKERFSAEFPKEGPSILRIQQVVRGDSAAYFCASSPGRLAGSGEQYFGPGTRLTVT.

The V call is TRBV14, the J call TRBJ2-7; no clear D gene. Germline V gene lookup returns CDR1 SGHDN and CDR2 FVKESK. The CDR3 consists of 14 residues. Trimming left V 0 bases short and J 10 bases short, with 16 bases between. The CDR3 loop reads CASSQETSVRHQYF. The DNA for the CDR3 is TGTGCCAGCAGCCAAGAAACTTCGGTACGACATCAGTACTTC.

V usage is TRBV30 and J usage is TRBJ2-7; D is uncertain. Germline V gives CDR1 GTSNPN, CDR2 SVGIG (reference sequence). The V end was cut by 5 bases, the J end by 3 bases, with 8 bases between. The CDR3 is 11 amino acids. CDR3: CAWGKLYEQYF. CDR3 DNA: TGTGCCTGGGGTAAGCTCTACGAGCAGTACTTC.

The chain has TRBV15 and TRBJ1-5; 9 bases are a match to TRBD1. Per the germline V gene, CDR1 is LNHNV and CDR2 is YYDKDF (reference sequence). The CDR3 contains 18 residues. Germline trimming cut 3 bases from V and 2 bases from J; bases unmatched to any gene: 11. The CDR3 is CATSRVSGTGMGNQPQHF. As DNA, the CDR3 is TGTGCCACCAGCAGGGTATCCGGGACAGGGATGGGCAATCAGCCCCAGCATTTT.

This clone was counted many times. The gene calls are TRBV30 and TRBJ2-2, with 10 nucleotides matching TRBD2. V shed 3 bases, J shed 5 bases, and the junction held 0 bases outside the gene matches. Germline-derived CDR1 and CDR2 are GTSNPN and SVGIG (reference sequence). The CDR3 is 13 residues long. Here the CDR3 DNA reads TGTGCCTGGAGGACTAGCGGGACCGGGGAGCTGTTTTTT. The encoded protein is CAWRTSGTGELFF. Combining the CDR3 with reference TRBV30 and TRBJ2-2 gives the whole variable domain SQTIHQWPATLVQPVGSPLSLECTVEGTSNPNLYWYRQAAGRGLQLLFYSVGIGQISSEVPQNLSASRPQDRQFILSSKKLLLSDSGFYLCAWRTSGTGELFFGEGSRLTVL.

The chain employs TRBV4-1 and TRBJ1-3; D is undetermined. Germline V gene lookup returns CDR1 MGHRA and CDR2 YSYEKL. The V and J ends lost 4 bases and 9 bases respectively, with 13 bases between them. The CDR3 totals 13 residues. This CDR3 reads CASSPPKITTIYF. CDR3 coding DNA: TGCGCCAGCAGCCCCCCCAAGATTACCACCATATATTTT.

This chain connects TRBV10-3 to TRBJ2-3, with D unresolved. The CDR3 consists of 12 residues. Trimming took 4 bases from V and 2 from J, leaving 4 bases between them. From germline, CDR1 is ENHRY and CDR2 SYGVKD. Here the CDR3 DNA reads TGTGCCATCAGTGCCTACACAGATACGCAGTATTTT. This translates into CAISAYTDTQYF.

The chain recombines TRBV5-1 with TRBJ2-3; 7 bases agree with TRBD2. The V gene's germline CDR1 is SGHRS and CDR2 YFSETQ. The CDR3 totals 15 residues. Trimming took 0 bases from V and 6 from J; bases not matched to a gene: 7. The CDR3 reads CASSLGLAVDDTQYF. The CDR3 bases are TGCGCCAGCAGCTTGGGGCTAGCGGTAGATGATACGCAGTATTTT.

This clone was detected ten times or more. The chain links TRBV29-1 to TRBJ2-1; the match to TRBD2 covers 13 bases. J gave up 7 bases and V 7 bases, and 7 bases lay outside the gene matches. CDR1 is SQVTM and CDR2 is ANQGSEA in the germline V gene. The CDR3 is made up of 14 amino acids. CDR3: CSAPGLAGANEQFF. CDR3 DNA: TGCAGCGCCCCAGGACTAGCGGGAGCTAATGAGCAGTTCTTC.